The 25 T cell receptor beta chains presented below share a single source sample, sequenced in a study of CD8+ T cells in alopecia areata. Extracted from the samples, RNA was reverse transcribed into cDNA to serve as the sequencing template. Some clones are missing from TCRdb's copy, which holds only in-frame ones; the method was immunoSEQ multiplex PCR. Among 150,000 to 200,000 clones listed, about 47% were seen once. The treatment was: oral pan-JAK inhibitor, 5-10 mg twice daily. Specimen: CD8+ T cells sorted from blood, collected at roughly week 53, from a patient treated with tofacitinib. These receptors were taken from a human donor with alopecia areata.

V is TRBV27 and J is TRBJ2-5, with D hard to call. CDR3 length: 14 amino acids. Trimming removed 1 base at V and 3 bases at J, with 9 bases between. CDR1 and CDR2 from the germline V gene are MNHEY and SMNVEV (reference sequence). The CDR3 protein is CASSLLNGKETQYF. The CDR3 coding sequence is TGTGCCAGCAGTTTATTGAATGGGAAAGAGACCCAGTACTTC.

This chain uses TRBV29-1 with TRBJ2-5, with TRBD1 matching 12 bases. The V gene end was trimmed by 3 bases and the J gene end by 2 bases; junction bases not matched to a gene: 13. The CDR3 extends over 18 amino acids. Germline-derived CDR1 and CDR2 are SQVTM and ANQGSEA. CDR3: CSVDPGQGALGTQETQYF. DNA of the CDR3: TGCAGCGTTGACCCGGGACAGGGGGCTTTGGGGACACAAGAGACCCAGTACTTC. Looking up the rest from reference TRBV29-1 and TRBJ2-5 gives the full variable domain: SAVISQKPSRDICQRGTSLTIQCQVDSQVTMMFWYRQQPGQSLTLIATANQGSEATYESGFVIDKFPISRPNLTFSTLTVSNMSPEDSSIYLCSVDPGQGALGTQETQYFGPGTRLLVL.

The chain combines TRBV10-3 with TRBJ2-3; no reliable D call. The CDR3 runs 13 residues. V lost 0 bases and J lost 3, with 4 bases in between. The germline CDR1 and CDR2 sequences are ENHRY and SYGVKD. CDR3 DNA sequence: TGTGCCATCAGTGAGTCGAGGACAGATACGCAGTATTTT. It yields the protein CAISESRTDTQYF.

This clone was picked up many times. The rearrangement uses TRBV10-3 and TRBJ1-1; no firm D call. Germline CDR1 reads ENHRY; CDR2 reads SYGVKD. The CDR3 consists of 16 residues. Trimming took 0 bases from V and 3 from J, leaving 14 bases between them. The CDR3 loop reads CAISESRGVAYTEAFF. The CDR3 DNA is TGTGCCATCAGTGAGTCGCGTGGGGTGGCTTACACTGAAGCTTTCTTT.

A few counts support this clone. The rearrangement joins TRBV25-1 to TRBJ1-1; D is unclear. V was clipped by 1 base and J by 0 bases, with 9 bases between them. Germline assignment: CDR1 MGHDK and CDR2 SYGVNS. The CDR3 has 15 amino acids. As DNA, the CDR3 is TGTGCCAGCAGTGAATTCGGAGTCATGAACACTGAAGCTTTCTTT. The encoded protein is CASSEFGVMNTEAFF.

The chain joins TRBV27 to TRBJ2-5, with D tentatively TRBD2 (6 bases). Per germline, CDR1 MNHEY and CDR2 SMNVEV (reference sequence). V lost 8 bases to trimming and J lost 5 bases, with 15 bases between them. The CDR3 loop spans 13 amino acids. The CDR3 loop is CASRRLGGETQYF. CDR3 bases: TGTGCCAGCCGAAGACTAGGTGGTGAGACCCAGTACTTC.

This chain links TRBV30 with TRBJ1-1, with D possibly being TRBD1 (5 bases). Trimming left V 2 bases short and J 10 bases short, with 20 bases between. This CDR3 is built from 14 residues. Germline lookup yields CDR1 GTSNPN and CDR2 SVGIG (reference sequence). This CDR3 is CAWSFPRMRGSAFF. For the CDR3, the DNA is TGTGCCTGGAGTTTCCCCCGAATGAGGGGATCAGCTTTCTTT.

Concerning this clone: The junction does not match germline at one end; this may be a read error. CDR3 in DNA: TGTGCCAGCAGCTACTCGGGACAGGGGGCGATCTATGGCTACACCTTC. Translated, it gives CASSYSGQGAIYGYTF. The rearrangement links TRBV6-5 to TRBJ1-2, with 12 bases lining up with TRBD1. Germline V lookup: CDR1 MNHEY, CDR2 SVGAGI. CDR3 size: 16 residues.

The genes are TRBV27 and TRBJ2-3, with D maybe TRBD1 (6 bases). V lost 5 bases and J lost 4, with 10 bases in between. Germline V gene sequence: CDR1 MNHEY, CDR2 SMNVEV (reference sequence). This CDR3 contains 13 residues. The CDR3 region is CASSPTGPDTQYF. DNA for the CDR3: TGTGCCAGCAGTCCTACAGGGCCAGATACGCAGTATTTT.

The chain joins TRBV7-9 to TRBJ1-2, with D possibly matching TRBD1 (6 bases). Germline-derived CDR1 and CDR2 are SEHNR and FQNEAQ (reference sequence). Trimming took off 5 bases at V and 4 bases at J, with 17 bases between the two ends. This CDR3 has 15 residues. The CDR3 coding sequence is TGTGCCAGCAGCAAGACTACAGGGTCCGGCTATGGCTACACCTTC. This codes for CASSKTTGSGYGYTF.

The chain has TRBV6-5 and TRBJ1-1; D is uncertain. The CDR3 is made up of 14 amino acids. The V gene's germline CDR1 is MNHEY and CDR2 SVGAGI. Deletions cut 4 bases from V and 2 bases from J, with 11 bases between. The chain's CDR3 is CASSFVSSNTEAFF. CDR3 nucleotides: TGTGCCAGCAGTTTCGTCAGCTCAAACACTGAAGCTTTCTTT.

A few counts support this clone. In nucleotides, the CDR3 is TGTGCCTGGAGTGTGGGCGGGGGGCGTCGCACAGATACGCAGTATTTT. Its translation is CAWSVGGGRRTDTQYF. This chain links TRBV30 with TRBJ2-3, with 8 bases that match TRBD2. Germline V gene data show CDR1 as GTSNPN and CDR2 as SVGIG (reference sequence). The CDR3 is made up of 16 amino acids. J gave up 1 base and V 0 bases, and 6 bases lay outside the gene matches.

A few counts support this clone. V is TRBV5-1 and J is TRBJ2-6, with TRBD1 matching over 8 bases. The V gene end was trimmed by 3 bases and the J gene end by 2 bases; junction bases not matched to a gene: 4. The CDR3 loop spans 16 amino acids. Per the germline V gene, CDR1 is SGHRS and CDR2 is YFSETQ. CDR3 residues: CASSSQDRAGANVLTF. The CDR3 nucleotides read TGCGCCAGCAGCTCCCAGGACAGGGCTGGGGCCAACGTCCTGACTTTC.

CDR3 loop: CASSERGSTDTQYF. CDR3 coding DNA: TGTGCCAGCAGTGAACGAGGTAGCACAGATACGCAGTATTTT. The chain employs TRBV6-4 and TRBJ2-3; D not certain. CDR3 size: 14 residues. V was trimmed by 3 bases and J by 0 bases, leaving 7 bases between them. From germline, CDR1 is MRHNA and CDR2 SNTAGT.

Here the CDR3 DNA reads TGTGCCAGTAGTATGGACCCAGGAGGGGGCGGCCAACAAGAGACCCAGTACTTC. Translating it yields CASSMDPGGGGQQETQYF. V is TRBV19 and J is TRBJ2-5; tentatively, D is TRBD1 (7 bases). V lost 3 bases and J 2 bases, leaving 22 bases between the germline ends. The CDR3 sequence is 18 residues long. Germline loops: CDR1 LNHDA, CDR2 SQIVND (reference sequence).

The genes are TRBV4-3 and TRBJ2-5; weak D call: TRBD2 (6 bases). CDR3 size: 14 residues. V gave up 1 base and J gave up 4 bases, with 10 bases separating them. Germline loops: CDR1 LGHNA, CDR2 YSLEER. CDR3 in DNA: TGCGCCAGCAGCCAAGTCGGAGGGGTAGAGACCCAGTACTTC. Encoded protein: CASSQVGGVETQYF.

This clone was observed a handful of times. This sequence joins TRBV6-6 and TRBJ2-5; D unclear. The CDR3 spans 15 residues. Per the germline V gene, CDR1 is MNHNY and CDR2 is SVGAGI (reference sequence). V lost 5 bases and J 1 base, leaving 14 bases between the germline ends. Here the CDR3 reads CASSPQPAVQETQYF. The CDR3 coding sequence is TGTGCCAGCAGTCCCCAGCCGGCGGTCCAAGAGACCCAGTACTTC.

This clone was seen only a few times. For the CDR3, the DNA is TGTGCCTGGAGTGTGATCGCGGGGGGCAACTATGGCTACACCTTC. It specifies CAWSVIAGGNYGYTF. The chain combines TRBV30 with TRBJ1-2; D perhaps matches TRBD1 (6 bases). The CDR3 sequence is 15 residues long. V lost 0 bases, J lost 2 bases, and 13 bases lay in between. Per germline, CDR1 GTSNPN and CDR2 SVGIG (reference sequence).

The rearrangement joins TRBV9 to TRBJ2-7, with a weak D call TRBD1 (6 bases). The CDR3 is 14 residues long. Trimming pared 0 bases from V and 4 bases from J, leaving 11 bases between. Germline V lookup: CDR1 SGDLS, CDR2 YYNGEE. CDR3 sequence: CASSVATGRYEQYF. CDR3 DNA: TGTGCCAGCAGCGTAGCTACAGGGCGGTACGAGCAGTACTTC.

CDR3 sequence (DNA): TGTGCCAGCAGCCCAAGCGGGGGGGCAGATACGCAGTATTTT. Residues: CASSPSGGADTQYF. This chain links TRBV7-8 with TRBJ2-3; 10 nucleotides line up with TRBD2. Trimming at V came to 5 bases and at J to 4 bases, leaving 3 bases not matched to a gene. Germline V lookup: CDR1 SGHVS, CDR2 FQNEAQ. This CDR3 contains 14 residues.

V and J are TRBV2 and TRBJ2-3, with D unresolved. This CDR3 spans 16 amino acids. The germline CDR1 and CDR2 sequences are SNHLY and FYNNEI. V was pared by 3 bases and J by 4 bases, with 17 bases between. The CDR3 coding sequence is TGTGCCAGCAGTGACCCGACGAGGATTTCGGCAGATACGCAGTATTTT. It specifies CASSDPTRISADTQYF.

This clone was picked up one time. V and J are TRBV7-9 and TRBJ2-1; no reliable D call. V lost 8 bases and J 8 bases, leaving 4 bases between the germline ends. Germline V lookup: CDR1 SEHNR, CDR2 FQNEAQ (reference sequence). The CDR3 extends over 9 amino acids. The CDR3 here is CASDHEQFF. The CDR3 nucleotides are TGTGCCAGCGACCATGAGCAGTTCTTC. The complete variable domain, with remaining parts taken from reference TRBV7-9 and TRBJ2-1, reads DTGVSQNPRHKITKRGQNVTFRCDPISEHNRLYWYRQTLGQGPEFLTYFQNEAQLEKSRLLSDRFSAERPKGSFSTLEIQRTEQGDSAMYLCASDHEQFFGPGTRLTVL.

The chain employs TRBV6-5 and TRBJ2-5; D is uncertain. This CDR3 spans 12 amino acids. CDR1 is MNHEY, CDR2 SVGAGI, per germline. The V gene lost 0 bases and the J gene lost 5 bases, with 4 bases spanning the gap. The CDR3 spells CASSYSRETQYF. The CDR3 DNA is TGTGCCAGCAGTTACTCTCGCGAGACCCAGTACTTC.

V usage is TRBV30 and J usage is TRBJ1-1; D unresolved. V was clipped by 0 bases and J by 4 bases, with 12 bases between them. The CDR3 is made up of 14 amino acids. The germline V gene encodes CDR1 GTSNPN and CDR2 SVGIG (reference sequence). The CDR3 region is CAWSVGQRGTEAFF. The CDR3 DNA reads as TGTGCCTGGAGTGTCGGGCAGCGGGGCACTGAAGCTTTCTTT.

The chain couples TRBV7-2 to TRBJ1-6; D may be TRBD1 (6 bases). Looked up from germline, CDR1 is SGHTA and CDR2 is FQGNSA. V lost 8 bases to trimming and J lost 3 bases, with 26 bases between them. The CDR3 contains 19 residues. The DNA of the CDR3 is TGTGCCAGCCGAGACGAGGCGGGGGGCAACCTCCTCTATAATTCACCCCTCCACTTT. It codes for CASRDEAGGNLLYNSPLHF.